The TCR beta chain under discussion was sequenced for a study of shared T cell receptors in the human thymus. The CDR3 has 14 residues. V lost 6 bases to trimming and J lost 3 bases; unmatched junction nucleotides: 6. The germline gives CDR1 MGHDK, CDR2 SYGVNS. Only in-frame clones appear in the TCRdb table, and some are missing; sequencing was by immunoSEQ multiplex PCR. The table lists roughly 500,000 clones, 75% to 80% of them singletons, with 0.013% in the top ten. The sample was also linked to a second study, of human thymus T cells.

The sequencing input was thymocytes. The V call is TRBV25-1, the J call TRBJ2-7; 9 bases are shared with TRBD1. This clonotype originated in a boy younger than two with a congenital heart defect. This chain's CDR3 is CASRDRDRVYEQYF. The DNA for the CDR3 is TGTGCCAGCAGGGACCGGGACAGGGTCTACGAGCAGTACTTC.